Listed below are T cell receptor beta chains from one sample, sequenced in a study of CD8 T cells in ankylosing spondylitis. One entry per CDR3 protein results from TCRdb running MiXCR on the 5' RACE reads. Among about 130,000 distinct CDR3 sequences listed, 7% to 10% were seen once. Sequenced input: blood, either unsorted or a sorted T cell fraction (not recorded which). All receptors derive from a male donor with ankylosing spondylitis or in good health (not recorded which). Both conserved end residues are part of each CDR3. The D gene is left open where the match is weak. Rows give clone size only sometimes, using once, few, many, or a class for an expanded clone.

many,TRBV13,-,TRBJ2-3,CASSPQPTGTDTQYF,TGTGCCAGCAGCCCCCAACCGACAGGCACAGATACGCAGTATTTT
many,TRBV4-2,TRBD2,TRBJ2-3,CASSQGRLATDTQYF,TGTGCCAGCAGCCAAGGTCGACTAGCCACAGATACGCAGTATTTT
many,TRBV5-5,TRBD2,TRBJ2-7,CASSWVSGISYEQYF,TGTGCCAGCAGCTGGGTTAGCGGGATCTCCTACGAGCAGTACTTC
-,TRBV7-9,TRBD1,TRBJ2-5,CASSFVWTGGETQYF,TGTGCCAGCAGCTTTGTCTGGACAGGGGGTGAGACCCAGTACTTC
-,TRBV4-3,TRBD1,TRBJ2-7,CASSQPGQGRSSSYEQYF,TGCGCCAGCAGCCAACCGGGACAGGGTCGGTCGAGCTCCTACGAGCAGTACTTC
many,TRBV28,-,TRBJ1-2,CASSLRELGETF,TGTGCCAGCAGTTTAAGGGAACTGGGGGAGACCTTC
-,TRBV25-1,TRBD1,TRBJ1-4,CASSDAGTAPHEKLFF,TGTGCCAGCAGTGACGCCGGGACAGCGCCCCATGAAAAACTGTTTTTT
many,TRBV29-1,TRBD2,TRBJ2-1,CSVDMREGRNEQFF,TGCAGCGTTGATATGCGGGAGGGCCGCAATGAGCAGTTCTTC
many,TRBV5-6,-,TRBJ2-1,CASSYAGLEQFF,TGTGCCAGCAGCTACGCGGGTCTTGAGCAGTTCTTC
few,TRBV12-3/TRBV12-4,-,TRBJ2-2,CASSFSSSGLGYTGELFF,TGTGCCAGCAGTTTTAGTTCCTCGGGTCTGGGGTACACCGGGGAGCTGTTTTTT
few,TRBV15,-,TRBJ2-7,CATSRERGRGIIYEQYF,TGTGCCACCAGCAGAGAGAGGGGGAGGGGGATTATTTACGAGCAGTACTTC
-,TRBV5-5,-,TRBJ2-1,CASSLDDLYEQFF,TGTGCCAGCAGCTTGGACGACTTGTATGAGCAGTTCTTC
many,TRBV11-2,TRBD2,TRBJ2-3,CASSLIRLTSGRTDTQYF,TGTGCCAGCAGCTTGATCCGACTGACTAGCGGGAGGACAGATACGCAGTATTTT
many,TRBV15,-,TRBJ2-1,CATSGGQLSYNEQFF,TGTGCCACCAGCGGAGGCCAACTTAGTTACAATGAGCAGTTCTTC
few,TRBV29-1,TRBD1,TRBJ2-1,CSVERGGSDEQFF,TGCAGCGTTGAAAGAGGGGGCTCGGATGAGCAGTTCTTC
many,TRBV7-2,-,TRBJ2-7,CASSLRGTQTYEQYF,TGTGCCAGCAGCTTAAGGGGGACACAGACCTACGAGCAGTACTTC
-,TRBV30,-,TRBJ1-5,CAWSLGGPNQPQHF,TGTGCCTGGAGCCTGGGAGGCCCCAATCAGCCCCAGCATTTT
many,TRBV11-2,TRBD2,TRBJ2-3,CASSPGYASGRARTDTQYF,TGTGCCAGCAGCCCAGGTTATGCTAGCGGGAGAGCCCGCACAGATACGCAGTATTTT
many,TRBV24-1,-,TRBJ1-1,CATSKDSNLNTEAFF,TGTGCCACCAGCAAAGACAGCAATTTGAACACTGAAGCTTTCTTT
many,TRBV20-1,TRBD2,TRBJ2-5,CSAPTSVGQETQYF,TGCAGTGCTCCGACTAGCGTGGGACAAGAGACCCAGTACTTC
-,TRBV29-1,TRBD1,TRBJ2-3,CSVERGLNTQYF,TGCAGCGTTGAAAGGGGGCTGAATACGCAGTATTTT
few,TRBV20-1,TRBD2,TRBJ2-1,CSANSRLAGGIFLYNEQFF,TGCAGTGCTAACTCAAGACTAGCGGGAGGGATATTCTTATACAATGAGCAGTTCTTC
many,TRBV10-3,TRBD1,TRBJ1-2,CAISDQGAWGGYTF,TGTGCCATCAGTGACCAGGGGGCATGGGGTGGCTACACCTTC
few,TRBV20-1,TRBD2,TRBJ2-3,CSARTSGSNTDTQYF,TGCAGTGCTAGGACTAGCGGGAGTAACACAGATACGCAGTATTTT
-,TRBV20-1,-,TRBJ2-7,CSATTTVFPYEQYF,TGCAGTGCTACCACTACAGTATTTCCCTACGAGCAGTACTTC